The 18 T cell receptor beta chains listed next were all sequenced from one sample in a study of blood T cell repertoires in COVID-19. Libraries were prepared by immunoSEQ multiplex PCR; TCRdb keeps only in-frame clonotypes and omits some of them. The table includes 150,000 to 250,000 clones, approximately 80% detected once. Material for sequencing was peripheral blood. These receptors originate from a human donor with acute or convalescent COVID-19. The donor label of this sample is uncertain.

This clone showed up just once. The chain couples TRBV7-9 to TRBJ2-7, with 12 bases that match TRBD2. The J segment lost 9 bases and the V segment lost 1 base, leaving 7 bases of the junction unmatched. The CDR3 consists of 15 residues. From germline, CDR1 is SEHNR and CDR2 FQNEAQ (reference sequence). This CDR3 is CASSLGTSGASAQYF. The CDR3 DNA reads as TGTGCCAGCAGCTTAGGGACTAGCGGGGCCTCGGCGCAGTACTTC.

This chain connects TRBV19 to TRBJ1-2; D is ambiguous. CDR3 size: 13 residues. Trimming took off 3 bases at V and 4 bases at J, with 9 bases between the two ends. Germline-derived CDR1 and CDR2 are LNHDA and SQIVND (reference sequence). The CDR3: CASSIQTGYGYTF. The CDR3 DNA sequence: TGTGCCAGTAGTATCCAAACCGGCTATGGCTACACCTTC.

This chain joins TRBV7-6 and TRBJ2-7; D is possibly TRBD1 (6 bases). There are 16 residues in the CDR3. V lost 1 base, J lost 5 bases, and 18 bases lay in between. From germline, CDR1 is SGHVS and CDR2 FNYEAQ. Here the CDR3 DNA reads TGTGCCAGCAGCTTAGGGGGGCGGACCCTGGGGAACGAGCAGTACTTC. Protein product: CASSLGGRTLGNEQYF.

The gene calls are TRBV3-1 (or the pseudogene TRBV3-2) and TRBJ1-5; D call uncertain. Trimming took 3 bases from V and 4 from J, leaving 13 bases between them. CDR1 is LGHDT and CDR2 is YNNKEL in the germline V gene (reference sequence). The CDR3 runs to 15 residues. The CDR3 coding sequence is TGTGCCAGCAGCCACACCGGAGCCAATAATCAGCCCCAGCATTTT. As protein: CASSHTGANNQPQHF.

The V gene is TRBV3-1 (or the pseudogene TRBV3-2), the J gene TRBJ2-2, with TRBD2 matching over 7 bases. This CDR3 region has 14 residues. V was pared by 5 bases and J by 5 bases, with 5 bases of the junction left unmatched. Germline values: CDR1 LGHDT, CDR2 YNNKEL (reference sequence). The CDR3 loop is CASSVRTRTGELFF. The CDR3 DNA sequence: TGTGCCAGCAGCGTTCGGACTAGAACCGGGGAGCTGTTTTTT.

V and J are TRBV5-4 and TRBJ2-2; a weak D match, TRBD1 (6 bases). Germline lookup yields CDR1 SGHNT and CDR2 YYREEE (reference sequence). This CDR3 has 15 amino acids. V dropped 4 bases and J dropped 4 bases, with 14 bases sitting between them. The DNA for the CDR3 is TGTGCCAGCAGCCCCCCCGGGACACCCACCGGGGAGCTGTTTTTT. It encodes CASSPPGTPTGELFF.

The chain combines TRBV27 with TRBJ1-4; D remains ambiguous. Germline V lookup: CDR1 MNHEY, CDR2 SMNVEV (reference sequence). This CDR3 is 14 amino acids long. The V gene lost 7 bases and the J gene lost 7 bases, with 16 bases spanning the gap. The CDR3 DNA follows: TGTGCCAGCACGAGTAGAGGTCTAGGTGAAAAACTGTTTTTT. It encodes CASTSRGLGEKLFF.

The chain carries TRBV27 and TRBJ2-1; perhaps TRBD2 as D (5 bases). The CDR3 length is 13 residues. The V gene lost 3 bases and the J gene lost 9 bases, with 12 bases spanning the gap. Germline V lookup: CDR1 MNHEY, CDR2 SMNVEV (reference sequence). For the CDR3, the DNA is TGTGCCAGCAGTTTTTCGGGGATAGGTGAGCAGTTCTTC. Amino acid sequence: CASSFSGIGEQFF.

A few counts support this clone. This chain links TRBV6-6 with TRBJ2-1; 8 bases align to TRBD1. V was pared by 7 bases and J by 4 bases, with 3 bases of the junction left unmatched. In germline, CDR1 is MNHNY, CDR2 SVGAGI (reference sequence). This CDR3 has 13 amino acids. The CDR3 DNA follows: TGTGCCAGCACCAGGGGGCAGTACAATGAGCAGTTCTTC. Translating gives CASTRGQYNEQFF.

The rearrangement joins TRBV10-3 to TRBJ2-3; 7 bases align to TRBD2. Per the germline V gene, CDR1 is ENHRY and CDR2 is SYGVKD. CDR3 size: 16 residues. Trimming removed 4 bases from V and 4 bases from J; junction bases left unmatched: 11. The DNA for the CDR3 is TGTGCCATCAGTGTGGGTCGGGCGGGAGCTGCAGATACGCAGTATTTT. As protein: CAISVGRAGAADTQYF.

The sample holds many counts of this clone. The chain couples TRBV28 to TRBJ2-7; D not certain. CDR1 is MDHEN and CDR2 is SYDVKM in the germline V gene. This CDR3 spans 12 amino acids. Trimming pared 6 bases from V and 0 bases from J, leaving 6 bases between. CDR3 sequence (DNA): TGTGCCAGCAGCCTCTCCTCCTACGAGCAGTACTTC. Translating it yields CASSLSSYEQYF. The full variable domain, in which reference TRBV28 and TRBJ2-7 provide the parts outside the CDR3, is DVKVTQSSRYLVKRTGEKVFLECVQDMDHENMFWYRQDPGLGLRLIYFSYDVKMKEKGDIPEGYSVSREKKERFSLILESASTNQTSMYLCASSLSSYEQYFGPGTRLTVT.

The J gene is TRBJ2-7, the V gene TRBV28; possibly TRBD1 for D (5 bases). The germline V and J ends were trimmed by 5 bases and 1 base, with 15 bases remaining between them. CDR3 length: 15 amino acids. Per the germline V gene, CDR1 is MDHEN and CDR2 is SYDVKM. The CDR3 is CASSLDTLTSYEQYF. The CDR3 DNA reads TGTGCCAGCAGTCTGGACACCCTGACATCCTACGAGCAGTACTTC.

The chain carries TRBV11-2 and TRBJ1-2; D uncertain. Germline values: CDR1 SGHAT, CDR2 FQNNGV. This CDR3 comprises 12 residues. V lost 1 base and J lost 5, with 5 bases in between. CDR3 loop: CASSLGAYGYTF. The CDR3 DNA reads TGTGCCAGCAGCTTAGGGGCGTATGGCTACACCTTC.

J is TRBJ1-2 and V is TRBV14; a possible D gene is TRBD1 (6 bases). This CDR3 is built from 15 residues. Germline V lookup: CDR1 SGHDN, CDR2 FVKESK. V lost 4 bases, J lost 4 bases, and 16 bases lay in between. CDR3 sequence reads: CASSPGGRTAYGYTF. As DNA, the CDR3 is TGTGCCAGCAGCCCCGGTGGGCGGACAGCCTATGGCTACACCTTC.

This chain uses TRBV27 with TRBJ2-5; 10 bases map to TRBD2. The CDR3 consists of 16 residues. In germline, CDR1 is MNHEY, CDR2 SMNVEV (reference sequence). Unmatched junction bases numbered 6, after V lost 1 base and J lost 4 bases. This CDR3 is CASSLFPAGGAETQYF. The CDR3 bases are TGTGCCAGCAGTTTATTCCCAGCGGGAGGGGCAGAGACCCAGTACTTC.

This clone was recorded a few times. This chain joins TRBV18 and TRBJ2-7; 7 bases are a match to TRBD2. Germline V gives CDR1 KGHSH, CDR2 LQKENI. Trimming cost V 1 base and J 3 bases; bases outside gene matches: 3. This CDR3 has 14 amino acids. CDR3 region: CASSPQTSSYEQYF. The CDR3 DNA reads TGTGCCAGCTCACCACAGACTAGCAGCTACGAGCAGTACTTC.

The chain has TRBV5-4 and TRBJ1-1; D unresolved. V was cut by 6 bases and J by 1 base, with 16 bases left in between. Germline V gene data show CDR1 as SGHNT and CDR2 as YYREEE (reference sequence). The CDR3 contains 15 residues. CDR3 loop: CASNSDGDRNTEAFF. The DNA of the CDR3 is TGTGCCAGCAACTCTGACGGGGATAGGAACACTGAAGCTTTCTTT.

This chain links TRBV4-1 with TRBJ2-1, with D maybe TRBD1 (6 bases). Germline-derived CDR1 and CDR2 are MGHRA and YSYEKL. The length of the CDR3 is 17 residues. The germline V and J ends were trimmed by 0 bases and 4 bases, with 16 bases remaining between them. The CDR3, as DNA: TGCGCCAGCAGCCAAGAACAGGGTGGCTCCCATTACAATGAGCAGTTCTTC. Amino acid sequence: CASSQEQGGSHYNEQFF.